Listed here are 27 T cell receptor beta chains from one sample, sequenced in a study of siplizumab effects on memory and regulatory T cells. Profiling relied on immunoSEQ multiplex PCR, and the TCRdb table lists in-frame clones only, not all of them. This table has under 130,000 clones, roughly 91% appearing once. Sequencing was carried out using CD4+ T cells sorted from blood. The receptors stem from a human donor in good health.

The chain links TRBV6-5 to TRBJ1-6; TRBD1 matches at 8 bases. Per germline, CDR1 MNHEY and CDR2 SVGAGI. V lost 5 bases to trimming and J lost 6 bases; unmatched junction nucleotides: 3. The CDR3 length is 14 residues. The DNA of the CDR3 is TGTGCCAGCAGTCTACAGGGGGGTAATTCACCCCTCCACTTT. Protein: CASSLQGGNSPLHF.

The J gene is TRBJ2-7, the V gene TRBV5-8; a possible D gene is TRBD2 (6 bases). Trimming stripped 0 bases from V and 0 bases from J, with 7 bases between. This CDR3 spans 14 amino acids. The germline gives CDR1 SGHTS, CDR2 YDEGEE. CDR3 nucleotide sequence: TGTGCCAGCAGCTTGGACGGGAGCTCCTACGAGCAGTACTTC. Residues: CASSLDGSSYEQYF.

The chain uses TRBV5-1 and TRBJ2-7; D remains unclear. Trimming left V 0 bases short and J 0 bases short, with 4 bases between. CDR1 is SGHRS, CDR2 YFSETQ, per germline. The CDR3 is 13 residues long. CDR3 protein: CASSLGSSYEQYF. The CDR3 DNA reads TGCGCCAGCAGCTTGGGGAGCTCCTACGAGCAGTACTTC.

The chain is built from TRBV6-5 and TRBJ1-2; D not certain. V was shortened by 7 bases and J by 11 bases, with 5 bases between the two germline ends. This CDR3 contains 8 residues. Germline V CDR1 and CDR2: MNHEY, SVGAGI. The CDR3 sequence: CASTGYTF. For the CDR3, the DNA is TGTGCCAGCACAGGATACACCTTC.

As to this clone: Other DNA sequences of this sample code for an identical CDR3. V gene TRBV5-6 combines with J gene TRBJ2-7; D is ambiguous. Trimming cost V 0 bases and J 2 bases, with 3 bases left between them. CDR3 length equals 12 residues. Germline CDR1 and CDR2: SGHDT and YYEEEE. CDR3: CASSLAAYEQYF. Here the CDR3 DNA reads TGTGCCAGCAGCTTGGCTGCCTACGAGCAGTACTTC. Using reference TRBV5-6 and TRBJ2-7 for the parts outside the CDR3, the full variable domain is DAGVTQSPTHLIKTRGQQVTLRCSPKSGHDTVSWYQQALGQGPQFIFQYYEEEERQRGNFPDRFSGHQFPNYSSELNVNALLLGDSALYLCASSLAAYEQYFGPGTRLTVT.

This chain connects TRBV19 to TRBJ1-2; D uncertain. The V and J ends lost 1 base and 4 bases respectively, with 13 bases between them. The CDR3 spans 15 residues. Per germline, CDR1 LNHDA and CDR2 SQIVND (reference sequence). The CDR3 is CASSIAFNGGYGYTF. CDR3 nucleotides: TGTGCCAGTAGTATAGCATTTAACGGTGGCTATGGCTACACCTTC.

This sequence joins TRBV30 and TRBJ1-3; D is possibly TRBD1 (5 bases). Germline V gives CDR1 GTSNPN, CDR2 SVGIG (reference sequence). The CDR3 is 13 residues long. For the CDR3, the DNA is TGTGCACGGACCTCGGGGGCTGGAAACACCATATATTTT. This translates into CARTSGAGNTIYF.

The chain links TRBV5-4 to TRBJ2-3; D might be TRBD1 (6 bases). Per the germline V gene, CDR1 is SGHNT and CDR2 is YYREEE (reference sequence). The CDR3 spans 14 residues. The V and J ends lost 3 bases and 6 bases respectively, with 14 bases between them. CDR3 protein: CASSSIGQTDTQYF. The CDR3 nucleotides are TGTGCCAGCAGCTCAATCGGACAGACGGATACGCAGTATTTT.

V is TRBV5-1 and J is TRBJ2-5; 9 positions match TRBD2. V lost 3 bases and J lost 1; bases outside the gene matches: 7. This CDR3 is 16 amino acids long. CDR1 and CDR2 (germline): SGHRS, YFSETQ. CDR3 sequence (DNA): TGCGCCAGCAGCTCCACAGCGGGGGGTCTCCAAGAGACCCAGTACTTC. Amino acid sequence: CASSSTAGGLQETQYF.

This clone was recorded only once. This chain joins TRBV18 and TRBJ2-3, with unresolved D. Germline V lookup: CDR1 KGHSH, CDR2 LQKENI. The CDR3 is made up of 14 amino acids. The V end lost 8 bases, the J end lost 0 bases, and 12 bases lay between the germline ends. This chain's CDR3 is CASAERASTDTQYF. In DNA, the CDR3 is TGTGCCAGCGCGGAGCGAGCTAGCACAGATACGCAGTATTTT.

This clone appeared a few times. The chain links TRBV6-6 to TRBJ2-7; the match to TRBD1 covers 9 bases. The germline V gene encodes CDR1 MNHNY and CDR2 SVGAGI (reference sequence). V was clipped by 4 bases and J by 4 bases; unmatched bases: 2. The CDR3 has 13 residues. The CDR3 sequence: CASSSTGGYEQYF. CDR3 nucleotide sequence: TGTGCCAGCAGTTCGACAGGGGGTTACGAGCAGTACTTC.

CDR3 protein: CASSFAGAGRNEQFF. For the CDR3, the DNA is TGTGCCAGCAGCTTCGCCGGGGCAGGGCGCAATGAGCAGTTCTTC. The rearrangement links TRBV11-3 to TRBJ2-1; D may match TRBD1 or TRBD2 (5 bases each). The length of the CDR3 is 15 residues. V dropped 3 bases and J dropped 6 bases, with 15 bases sitting between them. The germline gives CDR1 SGHNT, CDR2 YENEEA.

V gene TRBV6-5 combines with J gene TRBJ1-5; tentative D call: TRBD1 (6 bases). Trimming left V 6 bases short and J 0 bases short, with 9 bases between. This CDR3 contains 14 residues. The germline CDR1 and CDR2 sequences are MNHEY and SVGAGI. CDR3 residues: CASSRTDSNQPQHF. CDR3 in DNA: TGTGCCAGCAGCCGGACAGATAGCAATCAGCCCCAGCATTTT.

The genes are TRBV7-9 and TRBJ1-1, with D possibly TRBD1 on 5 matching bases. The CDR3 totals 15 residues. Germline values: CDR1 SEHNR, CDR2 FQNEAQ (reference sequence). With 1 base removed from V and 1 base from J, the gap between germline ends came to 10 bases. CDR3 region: CASSLVRTPNTEAFF. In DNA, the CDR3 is TGTGCCAGCAGCTTAGTCAGGACACCGAACACTGAAGCTTTCTTT.

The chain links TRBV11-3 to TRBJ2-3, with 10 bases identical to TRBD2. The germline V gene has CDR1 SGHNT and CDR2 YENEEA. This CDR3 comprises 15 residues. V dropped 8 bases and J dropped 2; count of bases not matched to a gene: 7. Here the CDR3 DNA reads TGTGCCAGCGCACAAAGCGGGAGGGCCACAGATACGCAGTATTTT. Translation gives CASAQSGRATDTQYF.

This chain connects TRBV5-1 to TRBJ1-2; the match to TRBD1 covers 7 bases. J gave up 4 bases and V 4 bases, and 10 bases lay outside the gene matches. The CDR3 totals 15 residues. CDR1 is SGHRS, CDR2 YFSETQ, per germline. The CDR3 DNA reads TGCGCCAGCAGCCCCGGTAGGGGGCATCTCTATGGCTACACCTTC. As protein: CASSPGRGHLYGYTF.

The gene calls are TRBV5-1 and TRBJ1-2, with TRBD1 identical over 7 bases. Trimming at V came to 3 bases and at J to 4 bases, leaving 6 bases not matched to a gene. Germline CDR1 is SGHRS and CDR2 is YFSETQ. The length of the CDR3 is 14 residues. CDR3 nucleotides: TGCGCCAGCAGCTCGCTACAGGGGTTCTATGGCTACACCTTC. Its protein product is CASSSLQGFYGYTF.

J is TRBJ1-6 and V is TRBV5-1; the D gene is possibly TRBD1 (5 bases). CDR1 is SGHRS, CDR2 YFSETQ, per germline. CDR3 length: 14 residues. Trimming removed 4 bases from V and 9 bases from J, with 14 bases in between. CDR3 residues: CASSLGTNVSPLHF. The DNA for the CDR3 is TGCGCCAGCAGCCTTGGGACCAACGTTTCACCCCTCCACTTT.

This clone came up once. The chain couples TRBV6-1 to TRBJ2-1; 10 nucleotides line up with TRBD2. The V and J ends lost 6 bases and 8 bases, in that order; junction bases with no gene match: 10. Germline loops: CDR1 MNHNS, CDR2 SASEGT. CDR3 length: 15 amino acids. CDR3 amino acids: CASSALAGGPDEQFF. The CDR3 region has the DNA TGTGCCAGCAGCGCATTAGCGGGAGGCCCCGATGAGCAGTTCTTC.

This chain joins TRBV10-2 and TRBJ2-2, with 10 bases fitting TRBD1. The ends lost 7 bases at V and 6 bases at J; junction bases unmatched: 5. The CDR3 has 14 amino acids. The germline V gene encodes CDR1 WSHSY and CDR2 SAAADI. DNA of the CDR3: TGCGCCAGCAACCAGGGACAGGGGTCCGGGGAGCTGTTTTTT. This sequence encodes CASNQGQGSGELFF.

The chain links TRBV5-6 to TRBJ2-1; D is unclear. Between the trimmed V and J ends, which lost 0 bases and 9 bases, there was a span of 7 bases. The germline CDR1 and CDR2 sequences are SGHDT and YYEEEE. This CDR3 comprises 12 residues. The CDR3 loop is CASSLEVGEQFF. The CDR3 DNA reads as TGTGCCAGCAGCTTGGAGGTGGGTGAGCAGTTCTTC.

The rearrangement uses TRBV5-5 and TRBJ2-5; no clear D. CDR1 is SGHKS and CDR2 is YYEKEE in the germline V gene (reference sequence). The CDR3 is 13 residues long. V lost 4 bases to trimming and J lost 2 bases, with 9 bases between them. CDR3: CASSPVGQETQYF. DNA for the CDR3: TGTGCCAGCAGCCCGGTGGGACAAGAGACCCAGTACTTC.

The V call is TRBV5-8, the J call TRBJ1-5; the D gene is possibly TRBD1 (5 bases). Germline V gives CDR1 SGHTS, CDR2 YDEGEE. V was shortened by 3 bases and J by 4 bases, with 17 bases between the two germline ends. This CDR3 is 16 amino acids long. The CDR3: CASSYMTGVQNQPQHF. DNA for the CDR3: TGTGCCAGCAGCTATATGACGGGGGTGCAAAATCAGCCCCAGCATTTT.

DNA for the CDR3: TGTGCCAGCAGCCTAGGACGGCGCAATCAGCCCCAGCATTTT. Protein: CASSLGRRNQPQHF. The chain joins TRBV7-2 to TRBJ1-5; D is uncertain. The CDR3 has 14 residues. V lost 5 bases and J 2 bases, leaving 10 bases between the germline ends. Germline values: CDR1 SGHTA, CDR2 FQGNSA.

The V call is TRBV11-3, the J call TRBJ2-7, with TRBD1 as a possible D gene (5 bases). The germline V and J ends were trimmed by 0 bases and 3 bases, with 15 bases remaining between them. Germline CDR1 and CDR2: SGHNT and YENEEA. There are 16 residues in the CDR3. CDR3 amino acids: CASSLDRPGSIYEQYF. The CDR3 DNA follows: TGTGCCAGCAGCTTAGATCGCCCAGGGTCGATCTACGAGCAGTACTTC.

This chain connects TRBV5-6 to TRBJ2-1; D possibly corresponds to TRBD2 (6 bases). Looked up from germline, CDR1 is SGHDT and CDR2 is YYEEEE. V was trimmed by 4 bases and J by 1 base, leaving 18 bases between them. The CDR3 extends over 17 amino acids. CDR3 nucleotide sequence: TGTGCCAGCAGCGCCCTCGGGAGTGGGGCATCCTACAATGAGCAGTTCTTC. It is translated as CASSALGSGASYNEQFF.

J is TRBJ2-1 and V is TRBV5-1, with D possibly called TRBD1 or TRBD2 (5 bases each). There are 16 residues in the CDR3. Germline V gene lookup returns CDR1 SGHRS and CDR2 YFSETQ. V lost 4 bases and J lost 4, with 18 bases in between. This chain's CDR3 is CASSTDGTGIYNEQFF. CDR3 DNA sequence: TGCGCCAGCAGCACGGATGGGACGGGGATTTACAATGAGCAGTTCTTC.